The T cell receptor (beta chain) described here comes from a study of radiation and T cells in renal cell carcinoma. As concerns this clone: Its target is not known.

CDR1 is SGHRS and CDR2 is YFSETQ in the germline V gene. The CDR3 is 13 amino acids. V dropped 4 bases and J dropped 6 bases, with 13 bases sitting between them. The treatment: 15 Gy SBRT to primary tumor, nephrectomy 4 weeks later. Nephrectomy followed 15 Gy stereotactic body radiation by 4 weeks. Method: immunoSEQ multiplex PCR; TCRdb's copy keeps in-frame clones and lacks some. This sample has about 16,000 clones; roughly 45% occur once, and the top ten carry around 43%. Regarding the study as a whole: In blood, top tumor clones expanded by 2 weeks, shrinking by 4. Irradiated tumors held more dominant CDR3 motifs than control tumors.

Sequences were derived from tumor tissue, sampled from a patient whose treatment included radiotherapy and nephrectomy. This clonotype originated in a woman aged 60-75 years with renal cell carcinoma. The chain employs TRBV5-1 and TRBJ1-1; TRBD1 is a possible D gene (5 bases). CDR3 sequence: CASSLGRGSEAFF. CDR3 coding DNA: TGCGCCAGCAGCCTGGGAAGGGGCTCTGAAGCTTTCTTT. The full variable domain, in which reference TRBV5-1 and TRBJ1-1 provide the parts outside the CDR3, is KAGVTQTPRYLIKTRGQQVTLSCSPISGHRSVSWYQQTPGQGLQFLFEYFSETQRNKGNFPGRFSGRQFSNSRSEMNVSTLELGDSALYLCASSLGRGSEAFFGQGTRLTVV.